This T cell receptor beta chain appears in the sequencing data of a study of identical twins. A universal primer site was created by template switching, with the cDNA bearing unique molecular identifiers. Each CDR3 protein is one row after TCRdb ran MiXCR on the 5' RACE reads. The sample gives 1.5 million or so distinct CDR3 sequences, about 30% of which show up once; approximately 0.29% is in the top ten. This clonotype appeared a few times. Between the trimmed V and J ends, which lost 0 bases and 8 bases, there was a span of 15 bases. Germline CDR1 SGHDT, CDR2 YYEEEE. The CDR3 is 15 amino acids. This receptor was identified in a newborn girl in good health. Sequencing was done on a sample of cord blood. The chain carries TRBV5-6 and TRBJ2-1, with a possible D match to TRBD2 (5 bases). The CDR3 protein is CASSLGASNIDEQFF. For the CDR3, the DNA is TGTGCCAGCAGCTTGGGAGCTAGCAATATCGATGAGCAGTTCTTC. Variable domain in full (rest from reference TRBV5-6 and TRBJ2-1): DAGVTQSPTHLIKTRGQQVTLRCSPKSGHDTVSWYQQALGQGPQFIFQYYEEEERQRGNFPDRFSGHQFPNYSSELNVNALLLGDSALYLCASSLGASNIDEQFFGPGTRLTVL.